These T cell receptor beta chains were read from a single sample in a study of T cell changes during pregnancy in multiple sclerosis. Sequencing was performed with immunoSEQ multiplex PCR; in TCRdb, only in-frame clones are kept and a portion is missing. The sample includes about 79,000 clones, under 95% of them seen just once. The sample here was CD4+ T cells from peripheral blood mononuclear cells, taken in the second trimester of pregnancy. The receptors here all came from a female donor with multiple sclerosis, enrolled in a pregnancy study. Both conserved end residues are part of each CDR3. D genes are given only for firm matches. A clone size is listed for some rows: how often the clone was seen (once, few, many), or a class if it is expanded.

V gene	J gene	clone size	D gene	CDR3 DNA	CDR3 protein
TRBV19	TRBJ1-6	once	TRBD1	TGTGCCAGTTGGGACAGCCTTTCTCCCCTCCACTTT	CASWDSLSPLHF
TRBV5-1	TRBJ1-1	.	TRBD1	TGCGCCAGCAGTGGACAGGGGAACACTGAAGCTTTCTTT	CASSGQGNTEAFF
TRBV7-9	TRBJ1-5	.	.	TGTGCCAGCAGCGCGCCAGGGGATCGCAATCAGCCCCAGCATTTT	CASSAPGDRNQPQHF
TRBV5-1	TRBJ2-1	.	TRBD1	TGCGCCAGCAGCTTGGGCTTAGGACAGGGAGAGTCCTACAATGAGCAGTTCTTC	CASSLGLGQGESYNEQFF
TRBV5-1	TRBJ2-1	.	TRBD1	TGCGCCAGCAGCTTCTTATCGGGACAGGGGTTCTACAATGAGCAGTTCTTC	CASSFLSGQGFYNEQFF
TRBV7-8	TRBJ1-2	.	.	TGTGCCAGCAGCGGAGTCAACTATGGCTACACCTTC	CASSGVNYGYTF
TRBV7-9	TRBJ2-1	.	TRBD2	TGTGCCAGCAGCCAGGGGACTAGCGGGGGGCGGGATTACAATGAGCAGTTCTTC	CASSQGTSGGRDYNEQFF
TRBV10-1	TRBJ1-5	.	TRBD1	TGCGCCAGCATCCAGGGGGCTCAGCCCCAGCATTTT	CASIQGAQPQHF
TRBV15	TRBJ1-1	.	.	TGTGCCACCAGCAGAGTATCAGGGCTAGGGAACACTGAAGCTTTCTTT	CATSRVSGLGNTEAFF
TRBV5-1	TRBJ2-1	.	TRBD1	TGCGCCAGCAGCCTTCGGACAGGGGTTTTCAATGAGCAGTTCTTC	CASSLRTGVFNEQFF
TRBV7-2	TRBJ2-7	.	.	TGTGCCAGCAGCAACACCGACAGTTACGAGCAGTACTTC	CASSNTDSYEQYF
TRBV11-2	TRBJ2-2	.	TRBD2	TGTGCCAGCAGCTTCCTAGCGGGGAACACCGGGGAGCTGTTTTTT	CASSFLAGNTGELFF
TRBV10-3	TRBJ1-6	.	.	TGTGCCATCAGTGAAAATGTAGATTCCTATAATTCACCCCTCCACTTT	CAISENVDSYNSPLHF
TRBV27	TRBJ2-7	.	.	TGTGCCAGCAGCCCATATGGCGGGTTCTCCTACGAGCAGTACTTC	CASSPYGGFSYEQYF
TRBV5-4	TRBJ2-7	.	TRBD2	TGTGCCACACAGCGGGAGGTCTCAGGGTTGGACGAGCAGTACTTC	CATQREVSGLDEQYF
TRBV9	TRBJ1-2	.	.	TGTGCCAGCAGCGTCCACCCGGGGTTTGAGGGCTACACCTTC	CASSVHPGFEGYTF
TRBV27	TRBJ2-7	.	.	TGTGCCAGCAGTTTATACCGGGACTACGAGCAGTACTTC	CASSLYRDYEQYF
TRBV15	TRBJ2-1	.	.	TGTGCCACCAGCAGAGATCTGATCCACCGGGAGCAGTTCTTC	CATSRDLIHREQFF
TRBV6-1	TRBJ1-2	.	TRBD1	TGTGCCAGCAGCGGGGACAGAATTAACTATGGCTACACCTTC	CASSGDRINYGYTF
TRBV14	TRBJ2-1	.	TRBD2	TGTGCCAGCAGCCGCCTAGCGGGGAGGGTGAATGAGCAGTTCTTC	CASSRLAGRVNEQFF
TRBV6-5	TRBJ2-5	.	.	TGTGCCAGCAGACCGTCCCGGGACTCCCAAGAGACCCAGTACTTC	CASRPSRDSQETQYF
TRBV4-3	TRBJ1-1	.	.	TGCGCCAGCAGCCAAGATGGCGGGGGCCGCACTGAAGCTTTCTTT	CASSQDGGGRTEAFF
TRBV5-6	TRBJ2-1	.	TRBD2	TGTGCCAGCAGCTTGAGGCGGGAGAGCTCCTACAATGAGCAGTTCTTC	CASSLRRESSYNEQFF
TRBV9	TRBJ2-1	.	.	TGTGCCAGCAGCCCTCGAGGACAGTACAATGAGCAGTTCTTC	CASSPRGQYNEQFF
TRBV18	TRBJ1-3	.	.	TGTGCCAGCTCACCGGACAGCTCTGGAAACACCATATATTTT	CASSPDSSGNTIYF
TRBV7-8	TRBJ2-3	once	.	TGTGCCAGCTGGAGCGACAGCACAGATACGCAGTATTTT	CASWSDSTDTQYF
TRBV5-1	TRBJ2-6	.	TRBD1	TGCGCCAGCAGCCCAGAGACAGGGACCATCTCTGGGGCCAACGTCCTGACTTTC	CASSPETGTISGANVLTF
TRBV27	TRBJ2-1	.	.	TGTGCCAGCAGTTTATTAGGCGGGAAATCCTACAATGAGCAGTTCTTC	CASSLLGGKSYNEQFF
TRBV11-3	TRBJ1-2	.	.	TGTGCCAGCAGTTCGGGGGGGGCTGATTACTATGGCTACACCTTC	CASSSGGADYYGYTF
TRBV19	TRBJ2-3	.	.	TGTGCCAGTAGTGCTGGGGGGAGCGGGTCCGATACGCAGTATTTT	CASSAGGSGSDTQYF
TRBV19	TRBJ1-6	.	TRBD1	TGTGCCACGCTACCGGGACAGAGTTATAATTCACCCCTCCACTTT	CATLPGQSYNSPLHF
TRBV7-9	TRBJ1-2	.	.	TGTGCCAGCAGCTTTGAGAAGGCGGGCTATGGCTACACCTTC	CASSFEKAGYGYTF
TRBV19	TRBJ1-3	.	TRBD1	TGTGCCAGTAGTGGACAGGGGGCCTCTGGAAACACCATATATTTT	CASSGQGASGNTIYF
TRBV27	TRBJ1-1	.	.	TGTGCCAGCAGTGGGCGTACTGAAGCTTTCTTT	CASSGRTEAFF
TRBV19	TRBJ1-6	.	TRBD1	TGTGCCAGTAGCCCCGAGACAGGGAGAAATTCACCCCTCCACTTT	CASSPETGRNSPLHF
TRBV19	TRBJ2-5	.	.	TGTGCCAGTTCGGGACATCGAGAGACCCAGTACTTC	CASSGHRETQYF
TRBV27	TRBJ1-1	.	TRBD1	TGTGCCAGCAGTTTGCGGGGACAGGGACGGACTGAAGCTTTCTTT	CASSLRGQGRTEAFF
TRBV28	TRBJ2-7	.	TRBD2	TGTGCCAGCAGTGTAGCGGGAGACGAGCAGTACTTC	CASSVAGDEQYF
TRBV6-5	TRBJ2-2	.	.	TGTGCCAGCAGGCCAGGTCTCTTCGGGGAGCTGTTTTTT	CASRPGLFGELFF
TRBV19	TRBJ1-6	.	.	TGTGCCAGTAGTAACACAGGGAATAATTCACCCCTCCACTTT	CASSNTGNNSPLHF
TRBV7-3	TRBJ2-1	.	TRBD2	TGTGCCAGCAGCTTAAAGGTGGGACTAGCGACCTACAATGAGCAGTTCTTC	CASSLKVGLATYNEQFF
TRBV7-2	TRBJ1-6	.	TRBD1	TGTGCCAGCAGCTTCCGGGACAGGGTAGTGGGAGGACTAAATTCACCCCTCCACTTT	CASSFRDRVVGGLNSPLHF
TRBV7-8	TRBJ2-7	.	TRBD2	TGTGCCAGCAGCTTTGATAGGACCGGGGGGTCCTACGAGCAGTACTTC	CASSFDRTGGSYEQYF
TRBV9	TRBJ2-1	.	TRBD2	TGTGCCAGCAGCGTAGACCCCTCAAGCGGGAGTCACCACAATGAGCAGTTCTTC	CASSVDPSSGSHHNEQFF
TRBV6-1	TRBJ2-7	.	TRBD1	TGTGCCAGCAGTGAAGCCAGGGGGCCCTACGAGCAGTACTTC	CASSEARGPYEQYF
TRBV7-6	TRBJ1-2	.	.	TGTGCCAGCAGCTTCTCCGCCCGAACAGGAGTCACCTTC	CASSFSARTGVTF
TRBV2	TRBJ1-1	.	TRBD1	TGTGCCAGCAGTGAAGCGACAGGGTGGAACACTGAAGCTTTCTTT	CASSEATGWNTEAFF
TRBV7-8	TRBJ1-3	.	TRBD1	TGTGCCAGCACCCAACCGGGGACAGGGGAGGGCACCATATATTTT	CASTQPGTGEGTIYF
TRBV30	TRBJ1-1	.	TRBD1	TGTGCCTGGAGTACGGAGGGGGCTTGGACTGAAGCTTTCTTT	CAWSTEGAWTEAFF
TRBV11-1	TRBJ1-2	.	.	TGTGCCAGCAGCACCGCGGGTGGCTACACCTTC	CASSTAGGYTF
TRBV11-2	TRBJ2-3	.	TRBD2	TGTGCCAGCAGCTTAGTAGTACGCGGGAGGGCCGCTACGCAGTATTTT	CASSLVVRGRAATQYF
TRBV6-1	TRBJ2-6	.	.	TGTGCCAGCAGTGATCGCGGGTATGGGGCCAACGTCCTGACTTTC	CASSDRGYGANVLTF
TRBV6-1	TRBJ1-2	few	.	TGTGCCAGCAGTGGGGCTTGGGGCAGGGATGACTATGGCTACACCTTC	CASSGAWGRDDYGYTF
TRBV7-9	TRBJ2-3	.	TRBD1	TGTGCCAGCAGTTCCGGACAGGGCGGTGCAGATACGCAGTATTTT	CASSSGQGGADTQYF